These 3 T cell receptor beta chains were sequenced from one sample in a study of T cells in localized non-small cell lung cancer. Assay: immunoSEQ multiplex PCR; the TCRdb copy retains only in-frame clones and omits some. This sample has 800 to 1,100 clones, with approximately 30% found just once. The sample in question was lung tumor tissue, obtained before any cancer treatment. The receptors were gathered from a woman aged 35-75 years with stage I squamous cell lung carcinoma.

This clone was seen only once. The chain links TRBV14 to TRBJ2-1; D not resolved. V dropped 0 bases and J dropped 4 bases, with 13 bases sitting between them. CDR1 and CDR2 (germline): SGHDN, FVKESK. The CDR3 has 16 residues. Written as DNA, the CDR3 is TGTGCCAGCAGCCAAGATCTCGGTACGCCATACAATGAGCAGTTCTTC. Its translation: CASSQDLGTPYNEQFF. The full variable domain, in which reference TRBV14 and TRBJ2-1 provide the parts outside the CDR3, is EAGVTQFPSHSVIEKGQTVTLRCDPISGHDNLYWYRRVMGKEIKFLLHFVKESKQDESGMPNNRFLAERTGGTYSTLKVQPAELEDSGVYFCASSQDLGTPYNEQFFGPGTRLTVL.

This sequence joins TRBV23-1 and TRBJ1-1; a weak D match, TRBD1 (6 bases). TRBV23-1 is designated an ORF whose function remains uncertain. The CDR3 is 14 residues long. Trimming took off 6 bases at V and 1 base at J, with 12 bases between the two ends. The CDR3 bases are TGCGCCAGCAGCCAACAGGGCCCGAACACTGAAGCTTTCTTT. Translated, it gives CASSQQGPNTEAFF.

There are a few counts of this clone. V usage is TRBV6-8 and J usage is TRBJ2-3, with TRBD2 matching 10 bases. Trimming took 5 bases from V and 0 from J; bases not matched to a gene: 2. The germline gives CDR1 MNHGY, CDR2 SAAAGT. The CDR3 runs to 15 residues. DNA of the CDR3: TGTGCCAGCAGTCTAGCGGGGGCTAGCACAGATACGCAGTATTTT. Translated: CASSLAGASTDTQYF.